This T cell receptor beta chain was profiled in a study of blood T cell repertoires in COVID-19. The wider study: Acute and convalescent COVID-19 samples came from the United States, Italy and Spain. Nucleic acid was either cDNA or gDNA, and it came from T cells, B-cell-depleted T cells, or PBMCs.

Per the germline V gene, CDR1 is MNHEY and CDR2 is SVGEGT. The V and J ends lost 5 bases and 0 bases respectively, with 7 bases between them. The CDR3 runs to 14 residues. The authors' processing: Scientists estimated how many nucleated cells there were by amplifying reference gene primers. Repertoires were generated with immunoSEQ multiplex PCR, while TCRdb's copy carries only in-frame clones and drops some. V, J and clone size reflect that table, while D and trimming were determined from the DNA. Altogether 300,000 or so clones are present, around 87% being singletons, with the ten largest covering approximately 8.1%.

This TCR was recovered from a woman aged 50 to 60 who had recovered from COVID-19. The rearrangement links TRBV6-2 or TRBV6-3 to TRBJ1-4, with a weak D call TRBD1 (6 bases). The sample taken for sequencing was peripheral blood. CDR3 loop: CASSRQATNEKLFF. The DNA for the CDR3 is TGTGCCAGCAGTCGACAGGCAACTAATGAAAAACTGTTTTTT.